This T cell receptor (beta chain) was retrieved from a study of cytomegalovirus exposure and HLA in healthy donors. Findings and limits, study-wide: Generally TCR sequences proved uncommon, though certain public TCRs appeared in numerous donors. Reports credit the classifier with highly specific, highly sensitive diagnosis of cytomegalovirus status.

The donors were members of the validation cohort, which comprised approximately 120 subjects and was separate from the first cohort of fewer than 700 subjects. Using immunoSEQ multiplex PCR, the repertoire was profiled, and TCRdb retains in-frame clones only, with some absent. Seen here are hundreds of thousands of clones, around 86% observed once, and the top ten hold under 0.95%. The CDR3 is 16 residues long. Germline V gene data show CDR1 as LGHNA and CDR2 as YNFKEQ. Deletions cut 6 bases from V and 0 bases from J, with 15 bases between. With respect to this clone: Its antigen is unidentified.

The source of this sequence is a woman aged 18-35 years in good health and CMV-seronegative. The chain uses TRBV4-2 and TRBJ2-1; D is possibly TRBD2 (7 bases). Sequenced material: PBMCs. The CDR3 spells CASSPEGGISYNEQFF. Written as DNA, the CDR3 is TGTGCCAGCAGTCCGGAGGGGGGGATCTCCTACAATGAGCAGTTCTTC.